The clone carrying this TCR beta chain was seen many times. The antigen is unknown. For the second PCR, which ran for roughly 7 to 11 cycles, a sample-barcoded 5' primer and a J-beta primer mix were used. TCRdb passed the 5' RACE reads through MiXCR, listing each CDR3 protein once. Of hundreds of thousands of distinct CDR3 sequences listed, roughly 32% are singletons. These data belong to a study of blood T cells in healthy people across ages. Trimming removed 7 bases from V and 9 bases from J, with 13 bases in between. The germline V gene encodes CDR1 MDHEN and CDR2 SYDVKM. There are 11 residues in the CDR3. Study results and caveats: Both naive CD4+ cell counts and diversity were greater in long-lived donors than in aged donors.

Sequencing was carried out using blood. This chain uses TRBV28 with TRBJ2-7, with a tentative D call TRBD2 (6 bases). The clonotype was recovered from a woman over 75 in good health. The CDR3 DNA reads as TGTGCCAGCACGGAGGGTTGGTTGCAGTACTTC. It codes for CASTEGWLQYF.